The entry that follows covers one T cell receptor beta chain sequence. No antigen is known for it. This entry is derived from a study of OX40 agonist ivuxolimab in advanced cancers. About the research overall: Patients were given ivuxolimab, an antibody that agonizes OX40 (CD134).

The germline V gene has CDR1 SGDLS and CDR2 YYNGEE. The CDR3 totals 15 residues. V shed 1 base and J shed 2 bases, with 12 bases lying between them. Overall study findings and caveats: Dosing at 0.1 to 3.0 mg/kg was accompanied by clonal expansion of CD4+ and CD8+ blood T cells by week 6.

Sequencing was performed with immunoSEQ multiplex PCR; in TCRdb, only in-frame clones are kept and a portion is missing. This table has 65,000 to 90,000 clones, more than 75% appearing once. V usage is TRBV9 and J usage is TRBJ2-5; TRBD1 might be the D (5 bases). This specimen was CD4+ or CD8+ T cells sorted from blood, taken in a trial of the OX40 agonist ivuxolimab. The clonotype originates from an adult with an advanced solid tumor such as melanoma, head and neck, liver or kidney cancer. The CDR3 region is CASSVSPRDQETQYF. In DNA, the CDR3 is TGTGCCAGCAGCGTATCCCCCAGGGATCAAGAGACCCAGTACTTC.